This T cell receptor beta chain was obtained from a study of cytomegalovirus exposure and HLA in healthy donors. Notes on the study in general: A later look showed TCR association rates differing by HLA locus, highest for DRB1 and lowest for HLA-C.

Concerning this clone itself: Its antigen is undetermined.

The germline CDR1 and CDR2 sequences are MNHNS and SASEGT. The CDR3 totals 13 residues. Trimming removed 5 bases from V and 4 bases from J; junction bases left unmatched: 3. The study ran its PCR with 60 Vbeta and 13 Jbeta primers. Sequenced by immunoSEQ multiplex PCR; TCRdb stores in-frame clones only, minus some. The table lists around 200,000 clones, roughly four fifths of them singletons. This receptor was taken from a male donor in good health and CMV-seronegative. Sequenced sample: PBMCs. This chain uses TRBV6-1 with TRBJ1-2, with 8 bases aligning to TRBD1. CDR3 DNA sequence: TGTGCCAGCAGTCTTGACAGGGGCTATGGCTACACCTTC. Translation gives CASSLDRGYGYTF.